These 5 T cell receptor beta chains share one sample of origin, sequenced in a study of cytomegalovirus exposure and HLA in healthy donors. A multiplex PCR was run with 60 Vbeta primers and 13 Jbeta primers. Sequencing was performed with immunoSEQ multiplex PCR; in TCRdb, only in-frame clones are kept and a portion is missing. This table lists just over 40,000 clones. Sample: PBMCs. The receptors shown here come from a man aged 25 to 40 in good health and CMV-seronegative.

The rearrangement links TRBV6-6 to TRBJ1-4, with 9 bases matching TRBD1. Germline V lookup: CDR1 MNHNY, CDR2 SVGAGI (reference sequence). Trimming removed 5 bases from V and 8 bases from J; junction bases left unmatched: 6. CDR3 length: 14 amino acids. The CDR3 is CASSKQGAWEKLFF. Here the CDR3 DNA reads TGTGCCAGCAGTAAACAGGGGGCGTGGGAAAAACTGTTTTTT.

The CDR3 loop is CASSGTGDEQFF. The CDR3 DNA reads as TGTGCCAGCAGCGGGACAGGGGATGAGCAGTTCTTC. J is TRBJ2-1 and V is TRBV7-8, with 10 bases identical to TRBD1. This CDR3 spans 12 amino acids. Per the germline V gene, CDR1 is SGHVS and CDR2 is FQNEAQ. Trimming removed 5 bases from V and 8 bases from J; junction bases left unmatched: 0.

The chain joins TRBV9 to TRBJ2-7; 10 bases match TRBD2. The germline V gene has CDR1 SGDLS and CDR2 YYNGEE. The CDR3 spans 15 residues. V lost 2 bases, J lost 2 bases, and 4 bases stayed unmatched. The CDR3 loop is CASSVAGTSAYEQYF. The CDR3 DNA is TGTGCCAGCAGCGTGGCCGGGACTAGCGCCTACGAGCAGTACTTC.

V gene TRBV29-1 combines with J gene TRBJ2-3; maybe TRBD1 (6 bases). This CDR3 comprises 13 residues. Looked up from germline, CDR1 is SQVTM and CDR2 is ANQGSEA. V was pared by 5 bases and J by 10 bases, with 19 bases between. The CDR3 coding sequence is TGCAGCGTTATTGTACAGGGTCCCTCGTCGCAGTATTTT. The encoded protein is CSVIVQGPSSQYF.

The chain recombines TRBV2 with TRBJ2-1, with TRBD2 identical over 10 bases. Per germline, CDR1 SNHLY and CDR2 FYNNEI. CDR3 length: 16 residues. V trimming: 6 bases; J trimming: 5 bases; junction bases outside the gene matches: 10. The CDR3 region has the DNA TGTGCCAGCAGGCCCCCTAGCGGGAGTTGGGACAATGAGCAGTTCTTC. It is translated as CASRPPSGSWDNEQFF.